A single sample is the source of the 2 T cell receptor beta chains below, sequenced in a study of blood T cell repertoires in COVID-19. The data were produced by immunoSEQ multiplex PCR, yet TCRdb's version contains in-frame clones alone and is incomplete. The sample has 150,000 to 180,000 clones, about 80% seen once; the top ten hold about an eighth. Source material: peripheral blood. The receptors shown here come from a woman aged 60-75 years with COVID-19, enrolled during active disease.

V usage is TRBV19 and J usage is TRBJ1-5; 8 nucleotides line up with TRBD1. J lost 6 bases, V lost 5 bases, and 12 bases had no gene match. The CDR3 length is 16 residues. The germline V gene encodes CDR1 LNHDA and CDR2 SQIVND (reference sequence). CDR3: CASSPYTGGKGQPQHF. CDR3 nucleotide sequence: TGTGCCAGTAGTCCATACACAGGGGGGAAGGGTCAGCCCCAGCATTTT.

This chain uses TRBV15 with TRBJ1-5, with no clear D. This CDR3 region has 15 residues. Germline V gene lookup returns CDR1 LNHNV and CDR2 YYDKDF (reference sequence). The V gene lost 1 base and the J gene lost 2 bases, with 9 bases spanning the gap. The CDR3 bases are TGTGCCACCAGCAGAGCCGGAGTCCGCAATCAGCCCCAGCATTTT. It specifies CATSRAGVRNQPQHF.